These 8 T cell receptor beta chains were all obtained from the same sample, sequenced in a study of T-cell reconstitution after alpha-beta-depleted transplantation in children. Unique molecular identifiers were used to barcode this TCRbeta library. TCRdb passed the PCR reads through MiXCR, listing each CDR3 protein once. This table has fewer than 550,000 distinct CDR3 sequences, about 10% appearing once. Material: PBMCs, mostly from graft donor cells, obtained 180 days after TCRalphabeta/CD19-depleted stem cell transplant. These receptor sequences come from a female patient aged 2-15 years who had a stem cell transplant for aplastic anemia, so the T cells may come from the graft donor.

This clonotype was detected a few times. V gene TRBV5-1 combines with J gene TRBJ1-1; 7 positions agree with TRBD1. CDR1 is SGHRS and CDR2 is YFSETQ in the germline V gene. V gave up 4 bases and J gave up 0 bases; unmatched junction bases: 3. The CDR3 runs to 14 residues. Here the CDR3 reads CASSPQGVNTEAFF. The CDR3 DNA reads TGCGCCAGCAGCCCGCAGGGGGTGAACACTGAAGCTTTCTTT. Full variable domain (missing parts from reference TRBV5-1 and TRBJ1-1): KAGVTQTPRYLIKTRGQQVTLSCSPISGHRSVSWYQQTPGQGLQFLFEYFSETQRNKGNFPGRFSGRQFSNSRSEMNVSTLELGDSALYLCASSPQGVNTEAFFGQGTRLTVV.

This clonotype was seen repeatedly, ten times or more. V gene TRBV9 combines with J gene TRBJ2-6; D gene ambiguous. This CDR3 has 15 amino acids. The V end lost 2 bases, the J end lost 4 bases, and 10 bases lay between the germline ends. Germline CDR1 reads SGDLS; CDR2 reads YYNGEE. CDR3 in DNA: TGTGCCAGCAGCGTCTTAGCTCCCGGGGCCAACGTCCTGACTTTC. This translates into CASSVLAPGANVLTF.

This chain connects TRBV11-2 to TRBJ2-3; D not resolved. Trimming took off 1 base at V and 14 bases at J, with 13 bases between the two ends. Germline V gene sequence: CDR1 SGHAT, CDR2 FQNNGV. The CDR3 length is 12 residues. The CDR3 loop reads CASSLAGSRWYF. In DNA, the CDR3 is TGTGCCAGCAGCTTAGCGGGCTCCCGGTGGTATTTT. Drawing the rest from reference TRBV11-2 and TRBJ2-3, the complete variable domain is EAGVAQSPRYKIIEKRQSVAFWCNPISGHATLYWYQQILGQGPKLLIQFQNNGVVDDSQLPKDRFSAERLKGVDSTLKIQPAKLEDSAVYLCASSLAGSRWYFGPGTRLTVL.

The chain joins TRBV18 to TRBJ2-3; D is undetermined. Trimming took 3 bases from V and 5 from J, leaving 15 bases between them. CDR1 is KGHSH, CDR2 LQKENI, per germline. The CDR3 has 15 amino acids. The CDR3 nucleotides read TGTGCCAGCTCACCCTCCTTTGGCCGTGGAGATACGCAGTATTTT. Translating it yields CASSPSFGRGDTQYF.

This clonotype was counted between two and nine times. J is TRBJ2-3 and V is TRBV20-1; D unclear. Germline V lookup: CDR1 DFQATT, CDR2 SNEGSKA (reference sequence). The CDR3 loop spans 12 amino acids. V lost 0 bases, J lost 5 bases, and 6 bases lay in between. In DNA form, the CDR3 reads TGCAGTGCTAGAGATCTAGGAGATACGCAGTATTTT. Translation gives CSARDLGDTQYF.

This clonotype was seen more than once but under ten times. J is TRBJ2-1 and V is TRBV15; D gene ambiguous. Germline values: CDR1 LNHNV, CDR2 YYDKDF (reference sequence). V was trimmed by 1 base and J by 2 bases, leaving 9 bases between them. The length of the CDR3 is 15 residues. As DNA, the CDR3 is TGTGCCACCAGCAGAGTCAGTACGGCCTACAATGAGCAGTTCTTC. Translation: CATSRVSTAYNEQFF.

This clonotype was counted a few times. The chain combines TRBV7-6 with TRBJ1-5; D is uncertain. The CDR3 sequence is 14 residues long. Germline CDR1 and CDR2: SGHVS and FNYEAQ. The V end was cut by 2 bases, the J end by 7 bases, with 12 bases between. In DNA, the CDR3 is TGTGCCAGCAGCTTATTTCAGTACGCCCAGCCCCAGCATTTT. This translates into CASSLFQYAQPQHF.

The chain has TRBV6-2 or TRBV6-3 and TRBJ2-1; tentatively, D is TRBD2 (5 bases). CDR1 MNHEY and CDR2 SVGEGT come from the germline V gene. With 6 bases removed from V and 8 bases from J, the gap between germline ends came to 20 bases. The CDR3 loop spans 15 amino acids. CDR3 residues: CASRFEGAGFHEQFF. As DNA, the CDR3 is TGTGCCAGCAGGTTTGAGGGAGCAGGTTTCCATGAGCAGTTCTTC.